One sample yielded the 14 T cell receptor beta chains listed below, sequenced in a study of cytomegalovirus exposure and HLA in healthy donors. PCR primers comprised 60 Vbeta and 13 Jbeta primers. The assay was immunoSEQ multiplex PCR, and TCRdb's table has in-frame clones only and misses some. The table records under 200,000 clones, roughly 85% of them present only once. Sequenced input: PBMCs. The receptor set was obtained from a woman aged 25 to 39 in good health and CMV-seronegative.

This rearrangement joins TRBV6-5 to TRBJ2-2; D gene ambiguous. Trimming removed 6 bases at V and 6 bases at J, with 17 bases between. Germline V gene lookup returns CDR1 MNHEY and CDR2 SVGAGI. This CDR3 spans 15 amino acids. This CDR3 is CASSQRPTRAGELFF. DNA of the CDR3: TGTGCCAGCAGCCAGCGACCAACCCGGGCCGGGGAGCTGTTTTTT.

The table lists this clone with a few counts. The chain carries TRBV6-6 and TRBJ2-1; 8 bases are a match to TRBD2. CDR1 is MNHNY and CDR2 is SVGAGI in the germline V gene (reference sequence). Unmatched junction bases numbered 4, after V lost 6 bases and J lost 6 bases. This CDR3 has 13 amino acids. CDR3 coding DNA: TGTGCCAGCAGAGCGGGAGTAGGCAATGAGCAGTTCTTC. Its translation: CASRAGVGNEQFF.

The rearrangement joins TRBV11-2 to TRBJ2-3; D call uncertain. Trimming pared 5 bases from V and 9 bases from J, leaving 18 bases between. The CDR3 is 14 amino acids. In germline, CDR1 is SGHAT, CDR2 FQNNGV. CDR3 nucleotide sequence: TGTGCCAGCAGCCCCTCCGGTACCCCACTAACGCAGTATTTT. Its protein product is CASSPSGTPLTQYF.

This chain connects TRBV14 to TRBJ2-3, with D possibly matching TRBD1 (6 bases). Germline CDR1 is SGHDN and CDR2 is FVKESK. This CDR3 spans 17 amino acids. Trimming removed 0 bases at V and 6 bases at J, with 19 bases between. CDR3 nucleotide sequence: TGTGCCAGCAGCCAAGATCAGGGGATTGGGTCGCGGGATACGCAGTATTTT. Residues: CASSQDQGIGSRDTQYF.

The chain uses TRBV5-1 and TRBJ2-1; 14 nucleotides align to TRBD2. In germline, CDR1 is SGHRS, CDR2 YFSETQ. The ends lost 3 bases at V and 9 bases at J; junction bases unmatched: 5. The CDR3 spans 15 residues. CDR3 loop: CASSSGLAGDREQFF. The CDR3 nucleotides read TGCGCCAGCAGCTCGGGACTAGCGGGAGATCGTGAGCAGTTCTTC. The full variable domain, rest sourced from reference TRBV5-1 and TRBJ2-1, is KAGVTQTPRYLIKTRGQQVTLSCSPISGHRSVSWYQQTPGQGLQFLFEYFSETQRNKGNFPGRFSGRQFSNSRSEMNVSTLELGDSALYLCASSSGLAGDREQFFGPGTRLTVL.

The gene calls are TRBV28 and TRBJ2-3; weak D call: TRBD1 (5 bases). The CDR3 length is 13 residues. V was trimmed by 4 bases and J by 5 bases, leaving 10 bases between them. CDR1 MDHEN and CDR2 SYDVKM come from the germline V gene. The CDR3 is CASSSYRGDTQYF. The CDR3 DNA reads as TGTGCCAGCAGTTCTTATAGGGGAGATACGCAGTATTTT.

The chain links TRBV7-3 to TRBJ2-7; 12 nucleotides align to TRBD1. J lost 3 bases, V lost 5 bases, and 5 bases had no gene match. The length of the CDR3 is 15 residues. Germline V gene lookup returns CDR1 SGHTA and CDR2 FQGTGA. The CDR3 region is CASSLGTGGGYEQYF. CDR3 in DNA: TGTGCCAGCAGCCTAGGGACAGGGGGCGGCTACGAGCAGTACTTC.

This chain uses TRBV6-5 with TRBJ1-2; D gene uncertain. The CDR3 length is 13 residues. V was clipped by 5 bases and J by 2 bases, with 9 bases between them. Germline CDR1 is MNHEY and CDR2 is SVGAGI. The CDR3 DNA follows: TGTGCCAGCAGTAACGGGGAAAACTATGGCTACACCTTC. Translating gives CASSNGENYGYTF.

The chain links TRBV6-1 to TRBJ2-7, with 9 nucleotides matching TRBD2. Looked up from germline, CDR1 is MNHNS and CDR2 is SASEGT. V lost 1 base to trimming and J lost 6 bases; unmatched junction nucleotides: 10. The CDR3 covers 16 residues. The CDR3, as DNA: TGTGCCAGCAGTGAAGGCTCGATTAGCGGGAGAGGCGAGCAGTACTTC. Residues: CASSEGSISGRGEQYF.

The CDR3 DNA sequence: TGCAGTGCCTACTCCACAGATACGCAGTATTTT. It codes for CSAYSTDTQYF. This chain links TRBV20-1 with TRBJ2-3; D is uncertain. V dropped 6 bases and J dropped 2 bases, with 6 bases sitting between them. The CDR3 covers 11 residues. Germline V lookup: CDR1 DFQATT, CDR2 SNEGSKA (reference sequence).

The genes are TRBV7-6 and TRBJ2-2; D might be TRBD2 (5 bases). The CDR3 totals 16 residues. V lost 5 bases to trimming and J lost 0 bases, with 13 bases between them. Germline-derived CDR1 and CDR2 are SGHVS and FNYEAQ. The CDR3 protein is CASSHLAEANTGELFF. Here the CDR3 DNA reads TGTGCCAGCAGCCACCTCGCGGAGGCGAACACCGGGGAGCTGTTTTTT.

The chain carries TRBV2 and TRBJ1-5; D uncertain. Deletions cut 4 bases from V and 1 base from J, with 8 bases between. Germline-derived CDR1 and CDR2 are SNHLY and FYNNEI. There are 14 residues in the CDR3. The CDR3 bases are TGTGCCAGCAGTGGTGATGCGAGCAATCAGCCCCAGCATTTT. Its translation is CASSGDASNQPQHF.

The chain carries TRBV28 and TRBJ1-1, with D possibly being TRBD1 (6 bases). The V gene lost 4 bases and the J gene lost 1 base, with 10 bases spanning the gap. Germline CDR1 reads MDHEN; CDR2 reads SYDVKM. The CDR3 covers 14 residues. Here the CDR3 reads CASSSLGQNTEAFF. The DNA for the CDR3 is TGTGCCAGCAGTTCCCTGGGACAGAACACTGAAGCTTTCTTT.

This chain links TRBV9 with TRBJ1-1; D is ambiguous. The CDR3 is 14 residues long. V dropped 3 bases and J dropped 3 bases, with 12 bases sitting between them. From germline, CDR1 is SGDLS and CDR2 YYNGEE. CDR3 DNA: TGTGCCAGCAGCGCACGACAAAGGTACACTGAAGCTTTCTTT. Amino acids: CASSARQRYTEAFF.